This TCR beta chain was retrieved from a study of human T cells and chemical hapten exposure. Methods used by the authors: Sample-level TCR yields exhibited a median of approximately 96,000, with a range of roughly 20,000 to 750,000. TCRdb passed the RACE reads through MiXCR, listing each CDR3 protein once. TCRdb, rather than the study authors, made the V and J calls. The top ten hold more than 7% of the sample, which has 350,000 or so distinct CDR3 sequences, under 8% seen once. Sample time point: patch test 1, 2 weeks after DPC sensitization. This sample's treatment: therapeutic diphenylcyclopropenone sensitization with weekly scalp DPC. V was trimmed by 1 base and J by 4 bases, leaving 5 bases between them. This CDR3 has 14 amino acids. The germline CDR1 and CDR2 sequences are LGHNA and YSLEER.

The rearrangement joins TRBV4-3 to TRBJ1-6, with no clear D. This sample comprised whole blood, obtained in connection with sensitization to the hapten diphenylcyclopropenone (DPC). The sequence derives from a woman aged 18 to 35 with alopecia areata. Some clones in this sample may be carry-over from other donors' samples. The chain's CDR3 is CASSQGLYNSPLHF. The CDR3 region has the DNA TGCGCCAGCAGCCAAGGGCTTTATAATTCACCCCTCCACTTT.